A selection of T cell receptor beta chains follows, all from one sample in a study of cytomegalovirus exposure and HLA in healthy donors. Clones were read by immunoSEQ multiplex PCR, and TCRdb kept only the in-frame ones, dropping some. The sample yields about 94,000 clones, around three quarters seen once. Material for sequencing was PBMCs. These receptors all come from a male donor in good health and CMV-seronegative. CDR3s include the opening cysteine and the closing phenylalanine or tryptophan. The D gene is left open where the match is weak. Clone size is not always given. Where it is, it says once, few, many or a class for expanded clones.

>TRBV7-2|TRBJ2-5|-|few
TGTGCCAGCAGCTTCCGGACTTCTCAAGAGACCCAGTACTTC
CASSFRTSQETQYF
>TRBV7-2|TRBJ2-3|-|-
TGTGCCAGCAGCAACAGCTTGCGGGGCCGGAACACAGATACGCAGTATTTT
CASSNSLRGRNTDTQYF
>TRBV6-5|TRBJ1-2|TRBD1|few
TGTGCCAGCAGTTTCACAGGGGAGATGGCCTACACCTTC
CASSFTGEMAYTF
>TRBV9|TRBJ2-7|TRBD1|-
TGTGCCAGCAGCGGTTCAGGGGGTACTACTGTGGAGCAGTACTTC
CASSGSGGTTVEQYF
>TRBV10-1|TRBJ2-2|-|-
TGCGCCAGCAGTGAGTCGACTCGTGGGGAGCTGTTTTTT
CASSESTRGELFF
>TRBV15|TRBJ1-5|-|-
TGTGCCACCAGCAGAGAGCAGATTCAGCCCCAGCATTTT
CATSREQIQPQHF
>TRBV15|TRBJ2-1|-|once
TGTGCCACCAGCAGAGAAGGCAGGGGTAGGGTGAATGAGCAGTTCTTC
CATSREGRGRVNEQFF
>TRBV10-3|TRBJ2-3|-|few
TGTGCCATCAGTGACCGGGGTCCGAGTAGCACAGATACGCAGTATTTT
CAISDRGPSSTDTQYF
>TRBV14|TRBJ2-3|-|-
TGTGCCAGCAGCCCGCAGGGGCAGTTGGGCACAGATACGCAGTATTTT
CASSPQGQLGTDTQYF
>TRBV28|TRBJ1-1|-|few
TGTGCCAGCAGCGCGGGGGCTGCAATTTACACTGAAGCTTTCTTT
CASSAGAAIYTEAFF